The rows below give T cell receptor beta chains drawn from one sample of a study of beta chain features in type 1 diabetes. TCRdb's table, derived via immunoSEQ multiplex PCR, lists solely in-frame clones and lacks some. The profile shows fewer than 110,000 clones, about 26% of them singletons. The sample comprised central memory CD4+ T cells from blood. The receptors were gathered from a woman between 18 and 30 years old with type 1 diabetes. Each CDR3 is given with its conserved first and last residue. D genes are given only for firm matches. Clone size, where shown, is once, few, many, or a class for clones that have expanded.

j_call v_call clone_size d_call cdr3_aa cdr3_nt
TRBJ2-3 TRBV5-1 NA TRBD2 CASSWKRESTDTQYF TGCGCCAGCAGCTGGAAGCGGGAAAGCACAGATACGCAGTATTTT
TRBJ2-5 TRBV7-7 NA TRBD2 CASSAGGGETQYF TGTGCCAGCAGTGCGGGGGGCGGGGAGACCCAGTACTTC
TRBJ2-7 TRBV18 NA TRBD1 CASSPPQGTGLYEQYF TGTGCCAGCTCACCACCGCAGGGGACAGGGCTATACGAGCAGTACTTC
TRBJ2-5 TRBV7-2 NA NA CASSRGQSGETQYF TGTGCCAGCAGTCGAGGACAGAGTGGGGAGACCCAGTACTTC
TRBJ1-5 TRBV2 few NA CASSTQGLGQSAQHF TGTGCCAGCAGTACCCAGGGGCTCGGGCAATCAGCCCAGCATTTT
TRBJ2-3 TRBV11-2 NA TRBD2 CASSLDLGLAGSTDTQYF TGTGCCAGCAGCTTAGACCTAGGACTAGCGGGGAGCACAGATACGCAGTATTTT
TRBJ2-1 TRBV6-1 NA TRBD1 CASSDNTGVQQFF TGTGCCAGCAGTGATAATACAGGGGTACAGCAGTTCTTC
TRBJ1-5 TRBV7-2 NA TRBD1 CASSSGQADQPQHF TGTGCCAGCAGCTCCGGACAGGCAGATCAGCCCCAGCATTTT
TRBJ2-7 TRBV30 NA TRBD2 CAWTWTSGSYEQYF TGTGCCTGGACTTGGACTAGCGGGAGCTACGAGCAGTACTTC
TRBJ1-5 TRBV6-5 NA NA CASSRQMDQPQHF TGTGCCAGCAGCCGTCAGATGGATCAGCCCCAGCATTTT
TRBJ2-2 TRBV5-1 NA TRBD2 CASRTDSGINTGELFF TGCGCCAGCAGGACAGATAGCGGGATCAACACCGGGGAGCTGTTTTTT
TRBJ2-6 TRBV5-1 few NA CATAVTDHSGANVLTF TGCGCCACAGCTGTTACAGACCACTCTGGGGCCAACGTCCTGACTTTC
TRBJ1-2 TRBV28 NA NA CASSTPQGIGSYTF TGTGCCAGCAGTACCCCCCAGGGCATAGGTAGCTACACCTTC
TRBJ2-7 TRBV28 once TRBD1 CASSSGTGIRGEQYF TGTGCCAGCAGTTCCGGGACAGGGATCCGAGGCGAGCAGTACTTC
TRBJ2-1 TRBV6-5 NA TRBD2 CASSYSGSRGGYEQFF TGTGCCAGCAGTTACTCCGGGAGTAGGGGAGGGTATGAGCAGTTCTTC
TRBJ2-1 TRBV7-9 once TRBD2 CASSAGSSGRELDEQFF TGTGCCAGCAGTGCCGGGTCTAGCGGGAGAGAGTTGGATGAGCAGTTCTTC
TRBJ1-1 TRBV5-1 NA NA CASSLAVRMNTEAFF TGCGCCAGCAGCTTGGCCGTCAGAATGAACACTGAAGCTTTCTTT
TRBJ2-3 TRBV20-1 NA NA CSARRWEAQYF TGCAGTGCTAGGAGGTGGGAGGCGCAGTATTTT
TRBJ2-2 TRBV11-2 few TRBD2 CASSLGTSGSRSTGELFF TGTGCCAGCAGCTTGGGGACTAGCGGGAGCCGAAGCACCGGGGAGCTGTTTTTT
TRBJ2-1 TRBV6-4 NA TRBD2 CASSDGTSENNEQFF TGTGCCAGCAGTGACGGCACTAGCGAGAACAATGAGCAGTTCTTC
TRBJ2-1 TRBV7-9 NA TRBD2 CASSPSAGKSYNEQFF TGTGCCAGCTCCCCATCAGCGGGAAAATCCTACAATGAGCAGTTCTTC
TRBJ1-5 TRBV28 NA TRBD1 CASSLRTGWNSNQPQHF TGTGCCAGCAGTTTACGGACAGGGTGGAATAGCAATCAGCCCCAGCATTTT
TRBJ2-7 TRBV18 few TRBD2 CASSPPTGGRSGREQYF TGTGCCAGCTCACCCCCTACGGGGGGGCGCTCGGGCCGCGAGCAGTACTTC